This record covers a single T cell receptor (beta chain). This may arise from a read error, as a much more abundant clone is one base away. The data originate from a study of tumor-infiltrating lymphocytes in oesophageal squamous cell carcinoma. TCRdb used MiXCR to reprocess the PCR reads, holding one entry per CDR3 protein. Here the sample spans fewer than 20,000 distinct CDR3 sequences, around 50% being singletons. The source is a female donor with esophageal squamous cell carcinoma. Sample: normal esophageal tissue next to the tumor.

CDR3: CASSFGSLSYNEQYF. The CDR3 region has the DNA TGTGCCAGCAGTTTCGGGAGTCTCTCCTACAATGAGCAGTACTTC. This sequence joins TRBV27 and TRBJ2-7; D perhaps matches TRBD2 (6 bases). V gave up 3 bases and J gave up 7 bases, with 19 bases separating them. Germline CDR1 is MNHEY and CDR2 is SMNVEV (reference sequence). The CDR3 length is 15 residues.